This note documents a single T cell receptor beta chain sequence. One base away lies a much larger clone, so this may be a sequencing read error. Alongside a J-beta primer mix, a sample-barcoded 5' primer served in a second PCR lasting about 7 to 11 cycles. Each cDNA molecule was tagged by a template-switch adaptor that had 12 random nucleotides. TCRdb analysed the 5' RACE reads with MiXCR anew, one entry per CDR3 protein. The table has approximately 1,000,000 distinct CDR3 sequences, 35% to 55% seen once; the top ten hold about 20%. This sample is drawn from a study of blood T cells in healthy people across ages. The CDR3 sequence is 12 residues long. Germline loops: CDR1 DFQATT, CDR2 SNEGSKA (reference sequence).

The source material was blood. This TCR was sampled from an older woman in good health. V gene TRBV20-1 combines with J gene TRBJ2-5; TRBD1 aligns across 9 bases. The DNA end lines up better with TRBJ2-1; the J call may be wrong. CDR3 residues: CSALGQGETQFF. CDR3 bases: TGCAGTGCTCTGGGACAGGGAGAGACCCAGTTCTTC.